The clone carrying this T cell receptor (beta chain) was seen a few times. The data belong to a study of graft-versus-host responses after intestinal transplantation. Regarding the study as a whole: Some GvH clones appeared in ileal mucosa or blood before recipient bone marrow. Levels of circulating GvH clones at their peak were associated with early post-transplant HvG declines.

TCRdb keeps only in-frame clones here, not all; method: immunoSEQ multiplex PCR. Altogether roughly 6,000 clones are present, 22% being singletons, with the ten largest covering approximately 5%. The researchers put approximately 200,000 CFSE-labeled responder cells into plates with approximately 200,000 irradiated, violet-dye-labeled stimulator cells. Trimming shortened V by 3 bases and J by 0 bases, and 10 bases separated the two germline ends. This CDR3 comprises 15 residues. Germline V lookup: CDR1 SGHAT, CDR2 FQDESV (reference sequence). This receptor was identified in a human patient who was an organ donor for intestinal transplantation. This chain uses TRBV11-1 with TRBJ2-3; D remains ambiguous. The starting material was alloreactive CD4+ T cells from a mixed lymphocyte reaction culture, obtained before transplantation. Subset noted: CFSE-low proliferating T cells sorted from roughly 6-day pre-transplant mixed lymphocyte reaction (GvH or HvG direction). Here the CDR3 DNA reads TGTGCCAGCAGCTTTCTGTTGTATAGCACAGATACGCAGTATTTT. This translates into CASSFLLYSTDTQYF.